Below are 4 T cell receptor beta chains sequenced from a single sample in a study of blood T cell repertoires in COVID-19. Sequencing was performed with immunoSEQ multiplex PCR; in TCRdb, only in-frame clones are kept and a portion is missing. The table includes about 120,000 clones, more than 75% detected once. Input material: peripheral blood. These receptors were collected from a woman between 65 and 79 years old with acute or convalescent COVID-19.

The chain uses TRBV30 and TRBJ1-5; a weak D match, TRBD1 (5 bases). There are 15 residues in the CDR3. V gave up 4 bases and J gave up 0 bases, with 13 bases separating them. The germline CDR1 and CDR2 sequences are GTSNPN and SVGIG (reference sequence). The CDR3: CAWNRRGSSNQPQHF. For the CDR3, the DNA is TGTGCCTGGAACCGGAGGGGATCTAGCAATCAGCCCCAGCATTTT.

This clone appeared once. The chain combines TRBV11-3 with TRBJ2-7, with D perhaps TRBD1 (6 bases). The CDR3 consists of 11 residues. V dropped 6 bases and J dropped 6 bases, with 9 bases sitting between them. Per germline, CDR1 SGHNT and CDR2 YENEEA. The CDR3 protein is CASSPGVEQYF. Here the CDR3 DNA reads TGTGCCAGCAGTCCAGGGGTCGAGCAGTACTTC. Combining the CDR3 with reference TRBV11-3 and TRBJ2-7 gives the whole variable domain EAGVVQSPRYKIIEKKQPVAFWCNPISGHNTLYWYLQNLGQGPELLIRYENEEAVDDSQLPKDRFSAERLKGVDSTLKIQPAELGDSAVYLCASSPGVEQYFGPGTRLTVT.

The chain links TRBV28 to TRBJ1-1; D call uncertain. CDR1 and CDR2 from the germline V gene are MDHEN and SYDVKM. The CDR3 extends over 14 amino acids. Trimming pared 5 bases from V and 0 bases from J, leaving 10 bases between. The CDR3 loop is CASSGIGVNTEAFF. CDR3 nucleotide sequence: TGTGCCAGCAGTGGCATCGGGGTGAACACTGAAGCTTTCTTT.

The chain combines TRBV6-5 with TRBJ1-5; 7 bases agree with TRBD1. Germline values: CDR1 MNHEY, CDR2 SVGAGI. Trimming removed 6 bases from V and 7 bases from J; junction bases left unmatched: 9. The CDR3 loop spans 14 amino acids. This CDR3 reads CASRPTGVGQPQHF. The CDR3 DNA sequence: TGTGCCAGCAGGCCCACAGGGGTTGGGCAGCCCCAGCATTTT.